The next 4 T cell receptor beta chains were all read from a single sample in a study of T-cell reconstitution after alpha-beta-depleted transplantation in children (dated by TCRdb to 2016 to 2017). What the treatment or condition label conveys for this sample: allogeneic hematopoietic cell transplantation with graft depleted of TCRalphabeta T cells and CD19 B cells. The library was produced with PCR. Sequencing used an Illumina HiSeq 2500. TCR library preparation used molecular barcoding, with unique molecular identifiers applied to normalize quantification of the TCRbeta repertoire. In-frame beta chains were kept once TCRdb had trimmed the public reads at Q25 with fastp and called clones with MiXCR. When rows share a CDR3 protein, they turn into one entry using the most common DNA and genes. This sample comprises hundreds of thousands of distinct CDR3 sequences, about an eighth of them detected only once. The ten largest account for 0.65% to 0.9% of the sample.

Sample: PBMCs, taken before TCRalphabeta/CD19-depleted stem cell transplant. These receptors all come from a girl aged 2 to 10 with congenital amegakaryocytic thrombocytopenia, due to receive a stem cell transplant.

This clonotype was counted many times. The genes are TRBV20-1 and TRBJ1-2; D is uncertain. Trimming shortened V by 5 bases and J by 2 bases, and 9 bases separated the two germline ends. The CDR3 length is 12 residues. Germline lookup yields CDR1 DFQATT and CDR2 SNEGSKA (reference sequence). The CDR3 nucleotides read TGCAGTGCTGGATACTACAACTATGGCTACACCTTC. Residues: CSAGYYNYGYTF.

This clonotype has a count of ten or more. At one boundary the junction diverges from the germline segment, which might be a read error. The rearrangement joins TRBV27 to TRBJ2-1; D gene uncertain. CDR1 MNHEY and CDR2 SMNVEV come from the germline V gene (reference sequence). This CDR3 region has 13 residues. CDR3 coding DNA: TGTGCCAGCAGTCTCCATCCCTACAGTGAGCAGTTCTTC. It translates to CASSLHPYSEQFF.

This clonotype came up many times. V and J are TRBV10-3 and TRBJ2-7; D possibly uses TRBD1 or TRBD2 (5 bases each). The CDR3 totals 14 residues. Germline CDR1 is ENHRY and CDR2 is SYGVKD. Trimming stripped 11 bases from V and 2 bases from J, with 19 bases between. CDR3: CAASHGRDPYEQYF. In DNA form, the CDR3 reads TGTGCCGCATCCCATGGCAGGGACCCCTACGAGCAGTACTTC.

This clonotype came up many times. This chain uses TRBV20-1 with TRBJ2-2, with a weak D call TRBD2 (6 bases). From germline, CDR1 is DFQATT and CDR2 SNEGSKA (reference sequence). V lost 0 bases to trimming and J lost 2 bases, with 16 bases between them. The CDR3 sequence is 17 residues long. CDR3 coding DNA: TGCAGTGCTAGAGATCCAGGTGAAGCGGGCAACACCGGGGAGCTGTTTTTT. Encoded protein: CSARDPGEAGNTGELFF.